A selection of T cell receptor beta chains follows, all from one sample in a study of shared clonotypes between healthy human individuals. Assay: immunoSEQ multiplex PCR; the TCRdb copy retains only in-frame clones and omits some. The sample contains hundreds of thousands of clones, roughly three quarters of which appear only once. Sample: PBMCs. The receptors originated from a woman in her thirties or forties in good health. Some clones in this sample may be carry-over from other donors' samples. CDR3s include the opening cysteine and the closing phenylalanine or tryptophan. Rows give clone size only sometimes, using once, few, many, or a class for an expanded clone.

TRBJ1-5 NA TRBV30 CAWGGRAFNQPQHF
TRBJ2-7 NA TRBV9 CASSPRRERTSRGEQYF
TRBJ2-7 NA TRBV4-1 CASSQTLTSDYEQYF
TRBJ2-7 NA TRBV9 CASSVGASGPYEQYF
TRBJ1-2 NA TRBV5-1 CASSLGPTQGFGYGYTF
TRBJ1-1 NA TRBV21-1 CASSNRTGYADTEAFF
TRBJ2-2 NA TRBV20-1 CSGEKPGELFF
TRBJ1-5 NA TRBV28 CASSLPQGYQPQHF
TRBJ2-1 once TRBV5-1 CASSLVIVSTNNEQFF
TRBJ2-7 NA TRBV5-1 CASSRRGQGEEQYF
TRBJ1-2 NA TRBV10-2 CASSGQGFGGYTF
TRBJ1-1 NA TRBV5-1 CASSLGSSPPRAFF